These T cell receptor beta chains were read from a single sample in a study of response to subunit inactivated influenza vaccine. TCRdb re-called the RT-PCR reads with MiXCR, one entry per CDR3 protein. The sample carries approximately 530,000 distinct CDR3 sequences, less than 10% recorded once. This material consisted of PBMCs from blood, taken less than 25 months after vaccination. Receptors were obtained from a man aged 50 to 69 who received an inactivated influenza vaccine. Both conserved end residues are part of each CDR3. The D gene is left open where the match is weak. Rows may omit the clone size; those that give it use once, few, many or a size class.

CDR3aa: CASSFNYVTNEGYTF
CDR3nt: TGTGCCAGCAGCTTTAACTACGTAACCAACGAGGGCTACACCTTC
abundance: .
v_gene: TRBV11-2
j_gene: TRBJ1-2
len: 15
d_gene: .

CDR3aa: CASSQDTSAKYEQYF
CDR3nt: TGCGCCAGCAGCCAAGATACTAGCGCGAAGTACGAGCAGTACTTC
abundance: .
v_gene: TRBV4-3
j_gene: TRBJ2-7
len: 15
d_gene: TRBD2

CDR3aa: CSVEETRGEQFF
CDR3nt: TGCAGCGTTGAAGAGACCAGGGGTGAGCAGTTCTTC
abundance: many
v_gene: TRBV29-1
j_gene: TRBJ2-1
len: 12
d_gene: .

CDR3aa: CATSSGGNEQFF
CDR3nt: TGTGCCACCAGTTCAGGGGGGAATGAGCAGTTCTTC
abundance: few
v_gene: TRBV24-1
j_gene: TRBJ2-1
len: 12
d_gene: .

CDR3aa: CASSLELAGGQDTQYF
CDR3nt: TGTGCCAGCAGCTTAGAACTAGCGGGGGGGCAAGATACGCAGTATTTT
abundance: few
v_gene: TRBV13
j_gene: TRBJ2-3
len: 16
d_gene: TRBD2

CDR3aa: CASRTGTSTYEQFF
CDR3nt: TGTGCCAGCAGAACCGGGACTAGTACCTATGAGCAGTTCTTC
abundance: many
v_gene: TRBV12-3/TRBV12-4
j_gene: TRBJ2-1
len: 14
d_gene: TRBD2

CDR3aa: CASTGTGGAYEQYF
CDR3nt: TGTGCCAGCACCGGGACAGGGGGCGCGTACGAGCAGTACTTC
abundance: many
v_gene: TRBV2
j_gene: TRBJ2-7
len: 14
d_gene: TRBD1

CDR3aa: CASSYAGTGVLSGELFF
CDR3nt: TGCGCCAGCAGCTACGCCGGGACAGGGGTACTATCCGGGGAGCTGTTTTTT
abundance: few
v_gene: TRBV5-1
j_gene: TRBJ2-2
len: 17
d_gene: TRBD1

CDR3aa: CSAGTSGGFSYEQYF
CDR3nt: TGCAGTGCCGGGACTAGCGGGGGATTCTCCTACGAGCAGTACTTC
abundance: many
v_gene: TRBV20-1
j_gene: TRBJ2-7
len: 15
d_gene: TRBD2

CDR3aa: CSVEDPYGASGGYEQYF
CDR3nt: TGCAGCGTTGAAGATCCATACGGGGCTAGCGGGGGATACGAGCAGTACTTC
abundance: .
v_gene: TRBV29-1
j_gene: TRBJ2-7
len: 17
d_gene: TRBD2

CDR3aa: CASSFRERGGAYIQYF
CDR3nt: TGTGCCAGCAGTTTCCGGGAGCGGGGGGGTGCATACATTCAGTACTTC
abundance: .
v_gene: TRBV12-3/TRBV12-4
j_gene: TRBJ2-4
len: 16
d_gene: TRBD2